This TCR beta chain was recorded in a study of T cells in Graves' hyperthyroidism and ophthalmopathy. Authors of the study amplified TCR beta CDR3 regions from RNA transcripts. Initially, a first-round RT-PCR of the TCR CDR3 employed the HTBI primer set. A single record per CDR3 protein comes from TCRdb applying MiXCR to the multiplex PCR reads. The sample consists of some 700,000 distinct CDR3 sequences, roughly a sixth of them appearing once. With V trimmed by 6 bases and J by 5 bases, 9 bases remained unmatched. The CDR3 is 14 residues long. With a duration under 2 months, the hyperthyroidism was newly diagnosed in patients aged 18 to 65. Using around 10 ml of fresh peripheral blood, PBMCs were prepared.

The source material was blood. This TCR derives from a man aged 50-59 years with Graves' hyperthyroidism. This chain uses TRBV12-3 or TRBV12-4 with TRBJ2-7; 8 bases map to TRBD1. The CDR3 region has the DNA TGTGCCAGCAGCCGGACAGGGATGGTGAACGAGCAGTACTTC. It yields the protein CASSRTGMVNEQYF.